Sequencing of this TCR beta chain was carried out in a study of T cell clones after liver transplantation. For the study at large: TCRbeta sequencing after a pre-transplant mixed lymphocyte reaction identified graft-donor-reactive clones, later tracked in post-transplant blood. Study outcomes and limitations: Small, mixed patient groups and varying post-transplant times limit these conclusions.

Germline CDR1 is SQVTM and CDR2 is ANQGSEA. V gave up 0 bases and J gave up 8 bases; unmatched junction bases: 10. The CDR3 has 15 residues. On this clone: Its antigen is unknown.

Thawed unstimulated PBMCs were FACS-sorted by CD3, CD4 and CD8 into two populations. The repertoire was sequenced with immunoSEQ multiplex PCR; TCRdb's copy has only in-frame clones and lacks some. Here the sample spans more than 65,000 clones, roughly 90% being singletons. The chain is built from TRBV29-1 and TRBJ1-2; 9 nucleotides agree with TRBD1. The sequence derives from a human donor who received a liver transplant. The sequencing used CD4+ T cells from blood, collected before liver transplant. DNA of the CDR3: TGCAGCGTTGAAGACCTCCAGGGACAGGGTGGGGGCTACACCTTC. It is translated as CSVEDLQGQGGGYTF.